This TCR beta chain originates from a study of regulatory T cells in long-lasting Graves disease. Looking at the study overall: The study counted Graves' disease as persistent given over 5 years of antithyroid drugs and positive TSH receptor antibodies. Study observations and caveats: A limited number of samples was an acknowledged limitation.

Relying on iRepertoire HTBI primers and Arm-PCR of CDR3 regions, the team built TCR beta libraries. TCRdb re-derived calls from the multiplex PCR reads in MiXCR, one entry per CDR3 protein. The sample has around 430,000 distinct CDR3 sequences; less than 25% are singletons. This clonotype was counted at least ten times. What it recognizes is unknown. As to time point: persistent/refractory GD, antithyroid drugs over 5 years with positive TRAb. PBMC-extracted RNA yielded the TCR library. The authors drew approximately 9 milliliters of peripheral blood into EDTA tubes. The V gene's germline CDR1 is MDHEN and CDR2 SYDVKM. The CDR3 totals 14 residues. V was clipped by 1 base and J by 4 bases, with 11 bases between them.

The source was peripheral blood mononuclear cells (PBMCs), collected when the disease was refractory, from a patient treated with antithyroid drugs. The V and J genes are TRBV28 and TRBJ2-7; D possibly uses TRBD1 or TRBD2 (7 bases each). This receptor was identified in a female donor with Graves disease. The CDR3 is CASSLSGGGYEQYF. DNA of the CDR3: TGTGCCAGCAGTTTATCAGGGGGGGGATACGAGCAGTACTTC.